This T cell receptor beta chain was captured by sequencing in a study of blood T cell repertoires in COVID-19. Study summary: PBMCs, B-cell-depleted T cells, or T cells provided the cDNA or gDNA that made up the material.

Germline V lookup: CDR1 SGDLS, CDR2 YYNGEE. This CDR3 contains 14 residues. The V and J ends lost 0 bases and 2 bases respectively, with 8 bases between them. The method was immunoSEQ multiplex PCR; TCRdb's version includes in-frame clones alone and lacks a portion of them. The sample holds 200,000 to 250,000 clones, 85% to 90% seen once. The chain links TRBV9 to TRBJ1-2; possibly TRBD1 for D (5 bases). Sequenced sample: peripheral blood. This TCR was sampled from a man aged 45 to 65 with acute or convalescent COVID-19. The CDR3 is CASSVVTGNYGYTF. The CDR3 DNA reads as TGTGCCAGCAGCGTAGTCACAGGAAACTATGGCTACACCTTC.